The 21 T cell receptor beta chains listed next were all sequenced from one sample in a study of identical twins. MiXCR was run by TCRdb on the 5' RACE reads, yielding one entry per CDR3 protein. The table includes about 570,000 distinct CDR3 sequences, 9% to 10% detected once. These data are also associated with another study on yellow fever vaccine responses in identical twins.

Material: PBMCs. The receptors come from a woman aged 18-29 years in good health.

This clonotype has ten or more counts. V and J are TRBV12-3 or TRBV12-4 and TRBJ2-1; tentatively, D is TRBD1 (5 bases). The V and J ends lost 8 bases and 8 bases respectively, with 22 bases between them. This CDR3 has 15 residues. The CDR3 loop reads CASLTGAGHFDEQFF. The CDR3 DNA is TGTGCCAGCCTCACTGGGGCAGGTCATTTCGATGAGCAGTTCTTC.

This clonotype was found many times. The chain uses TRBV12-3 or TRBV12-4 and TRBJ2-2; 9 bases align to TRBD1. The CDR3 has 16 amino acids. The J segment lost 5 bases and the V segment lost 0 bases, leaving 4 bases of the junction unmatched. CDR3 sequence: CASSLAGQGWTGELFF. CDR3 coding DNA: TGTGCCAGCAGTTTAGCGGGACAGGGATGGACCGGGGAGCTGTTTTTT.

This rearrangement joins TRBV5-1 to TRBJ2-5; 9 bases are shared with TRBD2. Germline CDR1 and CDR2: SGHRS and YFSETQ. Trimming removed 2 bases from V and 5 bases from J; junction bases left unmatched: 7. This CDR3 region has 15 residues. The CDR3 loop is CASSFQREVWETQYF. CDR3 DNA: TGCGCCAGCAGCTTCCAGCGGGAGGTTTGGGAGACCCAGTACTTC.

There are a few counts of this clonotype. The chain uses TRBV13 and TRBJ2-4, with 7 positions matching TRBD1. The CDR3 loop spans 16 amino acids. Germline V lookup: CDR1 PRHDT, CDR2 FYEKMQ (reference sequence). V trimming: 5 bases; J trimming: 2 bases; junction bases outside the gene matches: 9. The CDR3 loop is CASSIRQGQSKNIQYF. In DNA, the CDR3 is TGTGCCAGCAGCATACGACAGGGTCAGTCCAAAAACATTCAGTACTTC. The whole variable domain, filled in from reference TRBV13 and TRBJ2-4, reads AAGVIQSPRHLIKEKRETATLKCYPIPRHDTVYWYQQGPGQDPQFLISFYEKMQSDKGSIPDRFSAQQFSDYHSELNMSSLELGDSALYFCASSIRQGQSKNIQYFGAGTRLSVL.

This clonotype was seen more than once but under ten times. This chain uses TRBV20-1 with TRBJ2-3, with 9 bases aligning to TRBD2. The germline V gene has CDR1 DFQATT and CDR2 SNEGSKA (reference sequence). J gave up 0 bases and V 3 bases, and 10 bases lay outside the gene matches. The CDR3 loop spans 17 amino acids. In DNA form, the CDR3 reads TGCAGTGCTAGGGAGGAACTAGCGGGTTCTAGCACAGATACGCAGTATTTT. It translates to CSAREELAGSSTDTQYF.

The rearrangement joins TRBV25-1 to TRBJ2-7; tentatively, D is TRBD1 (5 bases). V lost 4 bases and J lost 1, with 14 bases in between. Germline CDR1 is MGHDK and CDR2 is SYGVNS. The CDR3 is made up of 15 amino acids. The CDR3 here is CASSGQGSKSYEQYF. The CDR3, as DNA: TGTGCCAGCAGTGGTCAGGGTTCCAAGTCCTACGAGCAGTACTTC.

This clonotype was observed at least ten times. The CDR3 spells CASSEEAGGPETQYF. The CDR3 coding sequence is TGTGCCAGCAGTGAAGAAGCGGGGGGGCCAGAGACCCAGTACTTC. The chain recombines TRBV6-1 with TRBJ2-5; 10 nucleotides line up with TRBD2. V lost 1 base, J lost 4 bases, and 3 bases stayed unmatched. Germline CDR1 and CDR2: MNHNS and SASEGT. This CDR3 has 15 amino acids.

Here the CDR3 reads CASSLSTGPQETQYF. CDR3 DNA sequence: TGTGCCAGCAGCCTATCAACCGGGCCTCAAGAGACCCAGTACTTC. This chain links TRBV7-2 with TRBJ2-5; D is uncertain. The V end lost 5 bases, the J end lost 2 bases, and 15 bases lay between the germline ends. The CDR3 is 15 amino acids. The V gene's germline CDR1 is SGHTA and CDR2 FQGNSA. Combining the CDR3 with reference TRBV7-2 and TRBJ2-5 gives the whole variable domain GAGVSQSPSNKVTEKGKDVELRCDPISGHTALYWYRQSLGQGLEFLIYFQGNSAPDKSGLPSDRFSAERTGGSVSTLTIQRTQQEDSAVYLCASSLSTGPQETQYFGPGTRLLVL.

This clonotype was seen repeatedly, ten times or more. The chain uses TRBV27 and TRBJ2-7; D gene unclear. The CDR3 extends over 13 amino acids. V lost 3 bases to trimming and J lost 3 bases, with 9 bases between them. Germline V gene sequence: CDR1 MNHEY, CDR2 SMNVEV (reference sequence). The CDR3 region is CASSFGSDYEQYF. As DNA, the CDR3 is TGTGCCAGCAGTTTCGGCTCCGACTACGAGCAGTACTTC.

This chain links TRBV7-2 with TRBJ2-1, with 8 positions matching TRBD2. The CDR3 runs 16 residues. After removal of 4 bases from V and 2 bases from J, the junction contained 7 bases not matched to a gene. Per germline, CDR1 SGHTA and CDR2 FQGNSA. The CDR3 reads CASSSRTSPPYNEQFF. The CDR3 DNA reads as TGTGCCAGCAGCTCTAGGACTAGCCCTCCCTACAATGAGCAGTTCTTC. Full variable domain (outside the CDR3, taken from reference TRBV7-2 and TRBJ2-1): GAGVSQSPSNKVTEKGKDVELRCDPISGHTALYWYRQSLGQGLEFLIYFQGNSAPDKSGLPSDRFSAERTGGSVSTLTIQRTQQEDSAVYLCASSSRTSPPYNEQFFGPGTRLTVL.

The sample holds a few counts of this clonotype. The gene calls are TRBV7-9 and TRBJ2-1; 10 bases map to TRBD2. The germline gives CDR1 SEHNR, CDR2 FQNEAQ (reference sequence). The CDR3 extends over 16 amino acids. V trimming: 4 bases; J trimming: 2 bases; junction bases outside the gene matches: 5. This CDR3 is CASSSASGRTYNEQFF. The CDR3 DNA follows: TGTGCCAGCAGCTCAGCTAGCGGGAGAACCTACAATGAGCAGTTCTTC.

This clonotype was seen only a few times. The chain carries TRBV12-3 or TRBV12-4 and TRBJ2-7, with TRBD1 matching 8 bases. The CDR3 extends over 15 amino acids. V was pared by 5 bases and J by 2 bases, with 8 bases of the junction left unmatched. CDR3 loop: CASSPTTGDTYEQYF. The CDR3 DNA reads TGTGCCAGCAGTCCAACGACAGGGGACACCTACGAGCAGTACTTC.

The CDR3 nucleotides read TGTGCCAGCAGTTTACCGACTGGGACAGGAGTCCCGAACACTGAAGCTTTCTTT. Protein: CASSLPTGTGVPNTEAFF. The rearrangement joins TRBV28 to TRBJ1-1; 8 bases map to TRBD1. The CDR3 has 18 amino acids. Germline V gives CDR1 MDHEN, CDR2 SYDVKM. V shed 2 bases, J shed 1 base, and the junction held 12 bases outside the gene matches.

The rearrangement uses TRBV28 and TRBJ1-2; 8 bases map to TRBD1. Germline values: CDR1 MDHEN, CDR2 SYDVKM. V dropped 8 bases and J dropped 3; count of bases not matched to a gene: 14. The CDR3 has 16 amino acids. DNA of the CDR3: TGTGCCAGCGGACTAACAGGGACAGGACGGGACTATGGCTACACCTTC. It translates to CASGLTGTGRDYGYTF.

The chain has TRBV15 and TRBJ2-2; D unresolved. The CDR3 runs 13 residues. Germline V gives CDR1 LNHNV, CDR2 YYDKDF (reference sequence). The CDR3 here is CGVNPELTGELFF. The DNA of the CDR3 is TGTGGGGTGAATCCGGAGCTCACCGGGGAGCTGTTTTTT. The entire variable domain, with the rest obtained from reference TRBV15 and TRBJ2-2, is as follows: DAMVIQNPRYQVTQFGKPVTLSCSQTLNHNVMYWYQQKSSQAPKLLFHYYDKDFNNEADTPDNFQSRRPNTSFCFLDIRSPGLGDTAMYLCGVNPELTGELFFGEGSRLTVL.

This clonotype showed up just a few times. The genes are TRBV19 and TRBJ1-5, with a tentative D call TRBD1 (5 bases). CDR3 length: 13 residues. With 11 bases removed from V and 2 bases from J, the gap between germline ends came to 13 bases. Germline CDR1 reads LNHDA; CDR2 reads SQIVND (reference sequence). As DNA, the CDR3 is TGTGCCGGGGGTCTTGGGGGCAATCAGCCCCAGCATTTT. Translating it yields CAGGLGGNQPQHF.

This clonotype has only a few counts. The chain has TRBV7-9 and TRBJ2-5; the D gene is possibly TRBD2 (5 bases). Germline V gene lookup returns CDR1 SEHNR and CDR2 FQNEAQ (reference sequence). Trimming pared 7 bases from V and 7 bases from J, leaving 16 bases between. The CDR3 spans 13 residues. The CDR3 coding sequence is TGTGCCAGCACTCCCCAAGCCGCGGGGACCCAGTACTTC. Protein sequence: CASTPQAAGTQYF.

The J gene is TRBJ2-1, the V gene TRBV29-1, with 9 bases that match TRBD1. The CDR3 spans 14 residues. Trimming took 1 base from V and 9 from J; bases not matched to a gene: 7. Germline CDR1 SQVTM, CDR2 ANQGSEA. This CDR3 reads CSVEGDRVLGEQFF. CDR3 bases: TGCAGCGTTGAAGGGGACAGGGTTTTGGGTGAGCAGTTCTTC.

This clonotype showed up just a few times. V usage is TRBV5-4 and J usage is TRBJ1-1; TRBD1 matches at 9 bases. This CDR3 contains 15 residues. The V gene's germline CDR1 is SGHNT and CDR2 YYREEE (reference sequence). Trimming cost V 4 bases and J 3 bases; bases outside gene matches: 7. CDR3: CASSPRQGGDTEAFF. In DNA form, the CDR3 reads TGTGCCAGCAGCCCAAGACAGGGGGGGGACACTGAAGCTTTCTTT. Full variable domain (missing parts from reference TRBV5-4 and TRBJ1-1): ETGVTQSPTHLIKTRGQQVTLRCSSQSGHNTVSWYQQALGQGPQFIFQYYREEENGRGNFPPRFSGLQFPNYSSELNVNALELDDSALYLCASSPRQGGDTEAFFGQGTRLTVV.

The genes are TRBV4-1 and TRBJ1-1; perhaps TRBD1 as D (6 bases). Germline V gives CDR1 MGHRA, CDR2 YSYEKL. The CDR3 consists of 14 residues. The V gene lost 0 bases and the J gene lost 8 bases, with 13 bases spanning the gap. CDR3 region: CASSQDIRGNEAFF. The CDR3 DNA is TGCGCCAGCAGCCAAGATATCAGGGGTAACGAAGCTTTCTTT.

This clonotype showed up many times. The chain links TRBV10-3 to TRBJ2-3; 13 bases agree with TRBD2. Germline CDR1 and CDR2: ENHRY and SYGVKD. V shed 10 bases, J shed 6 bases, and the junction held 13 bases outside the gene matches. This CDR3 is built from 16 residues. CDR3 amino acids: CATRTSGGLGMDTQYF. The CDR3, as DNA: TGTGCCACCCGGACTAGCGGGGGTCTCGGGATGGATACGCAGTATTTT.